Following are 17 T cell receptor beta chains from one sample sequenced in a study of T cells in women clearing cervical HPV infection. Repertoires were generated with immunoSEQ multiplex PCR, while TCRdb's copy carries only in-frame clones and drops some. Recorded for this sample: 39,000 or so clones. Sequenced sample: blood buffy coat. All receptors derive from a woman between 18 and 70 years old with a cervical HPV16 infection that either progressed to CIN3+ or cleared (not recorded which).

As regards this clone: The read gets to within 3 residues of the CDR3 end, and the germline J gene fills in the rest. The J gene is TRBJ1-1, the V gene TRBV20-1, with D unresolved. Trimming took 5 bases from V and 0 from J, leaving 13 bases between them. The CDR3 has 14 residues. Germline V CDR1 and CDR2: DFQATT, SNEGSKA (reference sequence). This CDR3 reads CSAGPSGVNTEAFF. The sequenced CDR3 bases are TGCAGTGCTGGCCCATCCGGGGTGAACACTGAA.

About this clone itself: The read gets to within 3 residues of the CDR3 end, and the germline J gene fills in the rest. V is TRBV2 and J is TRBJ2-5, with 12 bases lining up with TRBD2. Per germline, CDR1 SNHLY and CDR2 FYNNEI. V was clipped by 8 bases and J by 7 bases; unmatched bases: 8. This CDR3 spans 14 amino acids. The CDR3 sequence is CASGGASGGGTQYF. The part of the CDR3 DNA that was read is TGTGCCAGCGGGGGAGCTAGCGGGGGGGGGACC.

As for this clone: With the read ending 3 residues before the CDR3 end, the germline J gene is used to fill in that end. The V call is TRBV18, the J call TRBJ1-1, with a tentative D call TRBD1 (5 bases). V lost 3 bases and J lost 1, with 6 bases in between. The CDR3 loop spans 13 amino acids. Germline V gene data show CDR1 as KGHSH and CDR2 as LQKENI. The chain's CDR3 is CASSPQGNTEAFF. Partial CDR3 DNA: TGTGCCAGCTCACCGCAGGGGAACACTGAA.

In regard to this clone: With the read ending 3 residues before the CDR3 end, the germline J gene is used to fill in that end. V gene TRBV7-2 combines with J gene TRBJ2-6; weak D call: TRBD1 (5 bases). The V and J ends lost 5 bases and 2 bases respectively, with 10 bases between them. The germline V gene encodes CDR1 SGHTA and CDR2 FQGNSA. CDR3 length: 15 residues. CDR3 sequence: CASSAGHPGANVLTF. The part of the CDR3 DNA that was read is TGTGCCAGCAGCGCAGGGCATCCTGGGGCCAACGTC. Drawing the rest from reference TRBV7-2 and TRBJ2-6, the complete variable domain is GAGVSQSPSNKVTEKGKDVELRCDPISGHTALYWYRQSLGQGLEFLIYFQGNSAPDKSGLPSDRFSAERTGGSVSTLTIQRTQQEDSAVYLCASSAGHPGANVLTFGAGSRLTVL.

As to this clone: The read ends 3 residues early relative to the CDR3; the germline J gene fills the gap. The chain couples TRBV2 to TRBJ2-7; D possibly corresponds to TRBD2 (6 bases). The V end lost 4 bases, the J end lost 5 bases, and 12 bases lay between the germline ends. The germline CDR1 and CDR2 sequences are SNHLY and FYNNEI. The CDR3 is made up of 13 amino acids. CDR3 DNA (partial): TGTGCCAGCAGTGTTGGGGACTTCCACGAG. Protein: CASSVGDFHE. The full CDR3 sequence reads CASSVGDFHEQYF.

About this clone itself: The CDR3 end lies 3 residues beyond the end of the read and is filled in from the germline J gene. The chain joins TRBV5-6 to TRBJ2-4; 9 nucleotides align to TRBD1. In germline, CDR1 is SGHDT, CDR2 YYEEEE. The CDR3 has 15 residues. The CDR3 loop reads CASSPNTGGGETQYF. Incomplete CDR3 DNA: TGTGCCAGCAGCCCTAATACAGGGGGCGGAGAGACT.

Points on this clone: From the germline J gene comes the end of the CDR3, since the read stops 3 residues before it. V usage is TRBV2 and J usage is TRBJ2-1; D ambiguous. V lost 7 bases, J lost 3 bases, and 13 bases lay in between. From germline, CDR1 is SNHLY and CDR2 FYNNEI. This CDR3 is 14 amino acids long. CDR3 residues: CASKRIPSYNEQFF. Incomplete CDR3 DNA: TGTGCCAGCAAAAGGATCCCTAGCTACAATGAG.

Notes on this clone: The read terminates 3 residues before the CDR3 end, so the remaining end is supplied by the germline J gene. The gene calls are TRBV19 and TRBJ1-1, with TRBD1 identical over 8 bases. Germline lookup yields CDR1 LNHDA and CDR2 SQIVND (reference sequence). The CDR3 consists of 16 residues. Partial CDR3 DNA: TGTGCCAGTAGTATAGATCTAGGGACAGGTTACAATGAG. Translation: CASSIDLGTGYNE. In full, the CDR3 is CASSIDLGTGYNEAFF. The full variable domain, its missing parts supplied by reference TRBV19 and TRBJ1-1, is DGGITQSPKYLFRKEGQNVTLSCEQNLNHDAMYWYRQDPGQGLRLIYYSQIVNDFQKGDIAEGYSVSREKKESFPLTVTSAQKNPTAFYLCASSIDLGTGYNEAFFGQGTRLTVV.

On this clone: The sequence runs out 3 residues before the end of the CDR3; the remainder is reconstructed from the germline J gene. The chain joins TRBV20-1 to TRBJ2-5; 10 bases map to TRBD2. The junction had 2 bases not matched to a gene; V was cut back by 3 bases and J by 1 base. Germline lookup yields CDR1 DFQATT and CDR2 SNEGSKA (reference sequence). CDR3 length: 14 residues. CDR3 sequence reads: CSARSSGGQETQYF. CDR3 DNA (partial): TGCAGTGCTAGGTCTAGCGGGGGCCAAGAGACC.

Concerning this clone itself: The read falls 3 residues short of the CDR3 end, and the missing part is taken from the germline J gene. The rearrangement uses TRBV7-3 and TRBJ2-1; perhaps TRBD1 as D (5 bases). V was cut by 0 bases and J by 5 bases, with 5 bases left in between. This CDR3 spans 13 amino acids. The germline gives CDR1 SGHTA, CDR2 FQGTGA. The CDR3 DNA, read in part, is TGTGCCAGCAGCTTAACGACAGACAATGAG. It is translated as CASSLTTDNE. The whole CDR3 reads CASSLTTDNEQFF.

On this clone itself: From the germline J gene comes the end of the CDR3, since the read stops 3 residues before it. The genes are TRBV19 and TRBJ2-1; weak D call: TRBD2 (5 bases). Germline assignment: CDR1 LNHDA and CDR2 SQIVND (reference sequence). This CDR3 has 15 residues. Trimming pared 9 bases from V and 3 bases from J, leaving 18 bases between. CDR3: CASAALVTLYNEQFF. The covered CDR3 bases are TGTGCCAGCGCCGCACTAGTTACCCTCTACAATGAG.

A word on this clone: From the germline J gene comes the end of the CDR3, since the read stops 3 residues before it. V gene TRBV5-6 combines with J gene TRBJ1-6, with 7 bases identical to TRBD1. This CDR3 has 15 amino acids. Germline lookup yields CDR1 SGHDT and CDR2 YYEEEE. The V segment lost 0 bases and the J segment 9 bases; nucleotides outside the gene matches: 6. The CDR3 reads CASSLDRGAGSPLHF. CDR3 DNA (partial): TGTGCCAGCAGCTTGGACAGGGGAGCGGGTTCACCC.

Comment on this clone: The read stops 3 residues short of the end of the CDR3; the missing end is completed from the germline J gene. The rearrangement joins TRBV18 to TRBJ1-1; possibly TRBD1 for D (5 bases). The CDR3 consists of 15 residues. The germline gives CDR1 KGHSH, CDR2 LQKENI. The covered CDR3 bases are TGTGCCAGCTCACCACAAGAGGGGCCATATATCGAG. It translates to CASSPQEGPYIE. The whole CDR3 sequence reads CASSPQEGPYIEAFF.

In regard to this clone: With the read ending 3 residues before the CDR3 end, the germline J gene is used to fill in that end. V and J are TRBV28 and TRBJ2-3; D possibly corresponds to TRBD2 (6 bases). There are 14 residues in the CDR3. Trimming stripped 6 bases from V and 4 bases from J, with 14 bases between. CDR1 and CDR2 (germline): MDHEN, SYDVKM. CDR3 bases read: TGTGCCAGCAGGACTAGTCGTTCCTCAGATACG. Translated, it gives CASRTSRSSDT. The entire CDR3 sequence reads CASRTSRSSDTQYF.

With respect to this clone: The read is 3 residues too short to cover the CDR3 end, so that end is filled in from the germline J gene. The rearrangement links TRBV2 to TRBJ2-2; 9 positions agree with TRBD1. Germline V CDR1 and CDR2: SNHLY, FYNNEI. CDR3 length: 14 amino acids. The CDR3 sequence: CASRPNRGREKLFF. The DNA read from the CDR3 is TGTGCCAGCAGACCTAACAGGGGGCGGGAAAAG.

CDR3 region: CSAYLGNYGYTF. CDR3 bases read: TGCAGTGCCTATCTCGGTAACTATGGC. The J gene is TRBJ1-2, the V gene TRBV20-1; D not resolved. The CDR3 extends 3 residues past the end of the read, so its final part is completed from the germline J gene. This CDR3 comprises 12 residues. Trimming pared 6 bases from V and 1 base from J, leaving 9 bases between. Germline CDR1 is DFQATT and CDR2 is SNEGSKA (reference sequence).

Of note for this clone: The DNA ends 3 residues before the CDR3 does, and the rest of the CDR3 is filled in from the germline J gene. V usage is TRBV29-1 and J usage is TRBJ1-5; D ambiguous. Deletions cut 2 bases from V and 7 bases from J, with 12 bases between. This CDR3 comprises 13 residues. From germline, CDR1 is SQVTM and CDR2 ANQGSEA. The CDR3 DNA, read in part, is TGCAGCGTTGAACTGGGTTCAGGACAGCCC. Translated, it gives CSVELGSGQP. Given in full, the CDR3 is CSVELGSGQPQHF.